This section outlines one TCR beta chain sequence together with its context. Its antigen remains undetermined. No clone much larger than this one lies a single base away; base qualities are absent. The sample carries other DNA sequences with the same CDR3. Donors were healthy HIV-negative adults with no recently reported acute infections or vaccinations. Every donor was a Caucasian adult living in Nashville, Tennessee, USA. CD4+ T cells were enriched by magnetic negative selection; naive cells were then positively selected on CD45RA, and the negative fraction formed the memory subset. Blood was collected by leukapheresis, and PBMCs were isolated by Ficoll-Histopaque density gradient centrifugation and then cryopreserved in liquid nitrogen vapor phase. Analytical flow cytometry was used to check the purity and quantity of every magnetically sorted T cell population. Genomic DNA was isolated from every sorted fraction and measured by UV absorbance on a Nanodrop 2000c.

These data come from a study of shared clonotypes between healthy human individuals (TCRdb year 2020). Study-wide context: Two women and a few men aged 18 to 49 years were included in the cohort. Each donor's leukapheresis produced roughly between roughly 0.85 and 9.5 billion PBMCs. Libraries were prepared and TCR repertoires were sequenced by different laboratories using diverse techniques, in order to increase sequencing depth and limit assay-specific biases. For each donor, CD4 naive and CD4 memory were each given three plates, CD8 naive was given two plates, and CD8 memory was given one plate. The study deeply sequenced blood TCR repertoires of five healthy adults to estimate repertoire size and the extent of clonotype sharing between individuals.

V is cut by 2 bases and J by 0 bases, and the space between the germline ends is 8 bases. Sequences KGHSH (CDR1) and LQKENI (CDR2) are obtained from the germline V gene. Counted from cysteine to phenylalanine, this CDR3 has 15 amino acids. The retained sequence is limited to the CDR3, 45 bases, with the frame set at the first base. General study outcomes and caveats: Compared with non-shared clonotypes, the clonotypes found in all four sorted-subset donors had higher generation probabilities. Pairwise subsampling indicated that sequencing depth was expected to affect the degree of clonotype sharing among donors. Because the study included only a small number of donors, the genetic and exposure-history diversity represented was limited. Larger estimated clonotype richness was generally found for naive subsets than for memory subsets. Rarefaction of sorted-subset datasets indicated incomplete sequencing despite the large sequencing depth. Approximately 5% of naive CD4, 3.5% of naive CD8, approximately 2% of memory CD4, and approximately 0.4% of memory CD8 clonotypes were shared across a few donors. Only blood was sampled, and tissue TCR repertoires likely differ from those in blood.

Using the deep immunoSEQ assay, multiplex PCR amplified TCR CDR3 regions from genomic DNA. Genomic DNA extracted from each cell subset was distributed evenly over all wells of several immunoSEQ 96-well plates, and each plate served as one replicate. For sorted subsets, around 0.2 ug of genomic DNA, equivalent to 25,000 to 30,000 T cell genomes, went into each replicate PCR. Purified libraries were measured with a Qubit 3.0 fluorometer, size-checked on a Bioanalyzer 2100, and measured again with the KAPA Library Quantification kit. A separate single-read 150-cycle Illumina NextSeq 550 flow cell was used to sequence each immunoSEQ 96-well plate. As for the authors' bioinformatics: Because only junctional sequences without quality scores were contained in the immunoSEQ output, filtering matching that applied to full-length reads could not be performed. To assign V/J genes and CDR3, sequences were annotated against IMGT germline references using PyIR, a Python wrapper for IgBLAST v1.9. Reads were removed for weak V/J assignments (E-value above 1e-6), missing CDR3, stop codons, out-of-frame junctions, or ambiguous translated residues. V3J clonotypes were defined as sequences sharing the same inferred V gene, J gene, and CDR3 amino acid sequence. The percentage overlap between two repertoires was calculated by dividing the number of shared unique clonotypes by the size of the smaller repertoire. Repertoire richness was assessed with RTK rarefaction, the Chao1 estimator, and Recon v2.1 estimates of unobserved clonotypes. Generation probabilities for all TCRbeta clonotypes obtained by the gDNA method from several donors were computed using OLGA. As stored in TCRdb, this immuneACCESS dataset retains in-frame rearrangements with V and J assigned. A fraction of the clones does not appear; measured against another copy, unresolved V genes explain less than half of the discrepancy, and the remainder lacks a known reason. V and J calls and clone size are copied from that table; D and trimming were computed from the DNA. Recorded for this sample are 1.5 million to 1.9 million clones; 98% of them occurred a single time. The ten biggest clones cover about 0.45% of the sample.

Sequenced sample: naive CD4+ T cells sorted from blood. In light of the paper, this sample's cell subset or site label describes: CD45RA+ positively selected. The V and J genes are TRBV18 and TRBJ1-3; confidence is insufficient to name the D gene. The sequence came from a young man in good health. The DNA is TGTGCCAGCTCACCAGGCAGGAGCTCTGGAAACACCATATATTTT. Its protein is CASSPGRSSGNTIYF.